This TCR beta chain originates from a study of shared clonotypes between healthy human individuals. The study's findings and limits: For naive CD4 cells, approximately 4.8% of clonotypes were shared across a handful of donors. The represented genetic and exposure-history diversity was limited by the small number of donors.

A word on this clone: Its antigen is unknown.

Trimming shortened V by 0 bases and J by 4 bases, and 18 bases separated the two germline ends. Germline assignment: CDR1 LGHNT and CDR2 FRNRAP. The CDR3 extends over 17 amino acids. Data came from immunoSEQ multiplex PCR; TCRdb stores just in-frame clones and leaves some out. The sample shows about 1.1 million clones, 70% to 80% of them seen only once. Material: memory CD4+ T cells from PBMCs. Documented subset: CD45RA-negative fraction. The clonotype comes from a man between 18 and 35 years old in good health. Some clones in this sample may be carry-over from other donors' samples. The genes are TRBV12-5 and TRBJ2-5, with a tentative D call TRBD1 (6 bases). CDR3 loop: CASGLVNGGGLSETQYF. CDR3 in DNA: TGTGCTAGTGGTTTGGTAAATGGGGGCGGCCTTTCAGAGACCCAGTACTTC.